This entry lists 5 T cell receptor beta chains sequenced from one sample in a study of cytomegalovirus exposure and HLA in healthy donors. In the PCR, 60 Vbeta and 13 Jbeta primers were used. TCRdb's table, derived via immunoSEQ multiplex PCR, lists solely in-frame clones and lacks some. Its table records about 110,000 clones. Source material: PBMCs. All receptors derive from a man aged 40-55 years in good health and CMV-seropositive.

The chain recombines TRBV6-1 with TRBJ1-5, with TRBD1 as a possible D gene (5 bases). The germline V and J ends were trimmed by 3 bases and 3 bases, with 9 bases remaining between them. This CDR3 comprises 14 residues. Germline V gene data show CDR1 as MNHNS and CDR2 as SASEGT. The CDR3 DNA reads TGTGCCAGCAGTGAGCAGGGCCACAATCAGCCCCAGCATTTT. Translated: CASSEQGHNQPQHF.

CDR3 bases: TGTGCCATCAGTGAGTTGTCAGGGGATCAGCCCCAGCATTTT. This encodes CAISELSGDQPQHF. This rearrangement joins TRBV10-3 to TRBJ1-5; D may be TRBD1 (6 bases). This CDR3 is built from 14 residues. V lost 1 base and J 5 bases, leaving 9 bases between the germline ends. Germline V gene sequence: CDR1 ENHRY, CDR2 SYGVKD.

The gene calls are TRBV7-9 and TRBJ2-5, with D tentatively TRBD1 (7 bases). The CDR3 consists of 15 residues. Trimming shortened V by 5 bases and J by 2 bases, and 15 bases separated the two germline ends. CDR1 and CDR2 from the germline V gene are SEHNR and FQNEAQ (reference sequence). The CDR3 sequence is CASSLRGDRQETQYF. In DNA form, the CDR3 reads TGTGCCAGCAGCCTCCGCGGGGACAGACAAGAGACCCAGTACTTC.

The genes are TRBV11-2 and TRBJ2-2; D possibly corresponds to TRBD2 (5 bases). Germline CDR1 and CDR2: SGHAT and FQNNGV. The CDR3 is made up of 15 amino acids. V gave up 3 bases and J gave up 3 bases, with 11 bases separating them. The CDR3 region has the DNA TGTGCCAGCAGCTTTCTGCGGGTGGACACCGGGGAGCTGTTTTTT. This gives the protein CASSFLRVDTGELFF.

The chain carries TRBV4-2 and TRBJ1-2; no clear D. The CDR3 has 13 amino acids. Germline V gives CDR1 LGHNA, CDR2 YNFKEQ. Between the trimmed V and J ends, which lost 0 bases and 10 bases, there was a span of 12 bases. CDR3 in amino acids: CASSQDRGGDYTF. Written as DNA, the CDR3 is TGTGCCAGCAGCCAAGATCGCGGCGGGGACTACACCTTC.